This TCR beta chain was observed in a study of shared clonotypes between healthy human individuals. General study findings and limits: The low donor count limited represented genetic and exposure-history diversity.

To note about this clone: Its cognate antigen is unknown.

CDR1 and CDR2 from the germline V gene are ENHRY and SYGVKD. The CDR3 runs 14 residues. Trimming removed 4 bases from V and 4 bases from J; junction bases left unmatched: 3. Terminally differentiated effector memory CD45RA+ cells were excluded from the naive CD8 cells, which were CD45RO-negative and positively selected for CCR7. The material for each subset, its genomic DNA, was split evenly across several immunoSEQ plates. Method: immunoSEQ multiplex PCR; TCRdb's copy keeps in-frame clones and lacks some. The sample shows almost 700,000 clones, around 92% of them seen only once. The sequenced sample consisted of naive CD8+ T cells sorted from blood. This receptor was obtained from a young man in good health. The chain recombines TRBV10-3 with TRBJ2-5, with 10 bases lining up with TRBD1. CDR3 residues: CAISGRTGGETQYF. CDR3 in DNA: TGTGCCATCAGTGGCCGGACAGGGGGAGAGACCCAGTACTTC.